This T cell receptor (beta chain) emerged from a study of CD8 T cells in ankylosing spondylitis. Study-level results: There were earlier reports of some motif variants in reactive arthritis synovial fluid and blood. Reported data indicate significant enrichment of disease-linked clones within matched ankylosing spondylitis synovial fluid.

By quantitative 5'-RACE with molecular barcodes, the TCR beta libraries were made. TCRdb re-called the 5' RACE reads with MiXCR, one entry per CDR3 protein. Of about 140,000 distinct CDR3 sequences listed, approximately 8.4% are singletons. This clonotype has a handful of counts. Antigen unknown. CDR3 length: 11 residues. Germline CDR1 reads DFQATT; CDR2 reads SNEGSKA (reference sequence). Sequencing input: synovial fluid, either unsorted or a sorted T cell fraction (not recorded which). The origin of this receptor is a male donor with ankylosing spondylitis. The chain joins TRBV20-1 to TRBJ2-7; the D is unclear. Here the CDR3 reads CSPIRRYEQYF. Written as DNA, the CDR3 is TGCAGCCCTATTAGACGCTACGAGCAGTACTTC.